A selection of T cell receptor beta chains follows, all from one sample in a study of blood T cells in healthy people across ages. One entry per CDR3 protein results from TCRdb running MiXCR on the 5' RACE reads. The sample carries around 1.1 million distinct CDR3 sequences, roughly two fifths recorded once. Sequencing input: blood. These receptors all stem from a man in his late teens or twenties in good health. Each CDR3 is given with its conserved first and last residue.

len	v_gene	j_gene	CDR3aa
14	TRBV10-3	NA	CAISEDGQGNEQYF
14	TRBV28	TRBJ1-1	CASRMGGANTEAFF
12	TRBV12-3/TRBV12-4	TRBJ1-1	CASNPGNTEAFF
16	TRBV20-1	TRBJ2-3	CSARGGRGGSTDTQYF
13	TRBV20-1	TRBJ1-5	CSASRDPGKPQHF
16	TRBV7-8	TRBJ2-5	CASSLGLAETKETQYF
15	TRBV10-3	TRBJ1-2	CAISGGTRSVGGYTF
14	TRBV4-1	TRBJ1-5	CASSQNWVNQPQHF
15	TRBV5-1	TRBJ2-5	CASSLRGRKEETQYF
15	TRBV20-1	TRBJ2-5	CSAREREWYQETQYF
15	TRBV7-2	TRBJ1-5	CASSFYRDSNQPQHF
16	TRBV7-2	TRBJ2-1	CASSLDLAGGTNEQFF
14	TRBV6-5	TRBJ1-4	CASSYGASNEKLFF
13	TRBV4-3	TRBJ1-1	CASSQGVWGEAFF
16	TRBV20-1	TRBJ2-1	CSARDRAGSSYNEQFF
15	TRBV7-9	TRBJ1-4	CASSDFTGGNEKLFF
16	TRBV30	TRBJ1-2	CAWSQRGATVIYGYTF
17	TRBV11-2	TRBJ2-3	CASSPLAGLSSTDTQYF
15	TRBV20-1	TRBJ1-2	CSASPGQGASYGYTF
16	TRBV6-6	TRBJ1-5	CASSYTDGRSNQPQHF
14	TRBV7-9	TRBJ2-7	CASSFPLSSYEQYF
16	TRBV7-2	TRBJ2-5	CASSVRLADYLNEQYF
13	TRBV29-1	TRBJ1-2	CSVEGGTDGANTF